These 18 T cell receptor beta chains came from one sample sequenced in a study of CD8+ T cells in alopecia areata. The authors extracted RNA and reverse transcribed it into cDNA as the sequencing template. Libraries were prepared by immunoSEQ multiplex PCR; TCRdb keeps only in-frame clonotypes and omits some of them. The sample shows 95,000 to 120,000 clones, roughly three fifths of them seen only once. Documented treatment: oral pan-JAK inhibitor, 5-10 mg twice daily. Sequencing used CD4+ T cells sorted from blood, obtained at week 24, from a patient treated with tofacitinib. The source is a human donor with alopecia areata.

The table lists this clone with a few counts. The chain recombines TRBV18 with TRBJ2-5, with D possibly being TRBD2 (5 bases). CDR3 length: 13 amino acids. The V end was cut by 3 bases, the J end by 3 bases, with 8 bases between. The germline V gene has CDR1 KGHSH and CDR2 LQKENI. The CDR3 DNA is TGTGCCAGCTCACCGACGGGGAAAGAGACCCAGTACTTC. Translated: CASSPTGKETQYF.

This sequence joins TRBV27 and TRBJ2-1; TRBD1 matches 8 bases. V was clipped by 2 bases and J by 8 bases; unmatched bases: 8. This CDR3 has 15 residues. The germline gives CDR1 MNHEY, CDR2 SMNVEV (reference sequence). The CDR3 DNA is TGTGCCAGCAGTTTACAGGGGGCAGGCATTTATGAGCAGTTCTTC. Its translation: CASSLQGAGIYEQFF.

This sequence joins TRBV7-9 and TRBJ1-2; the D gene is possibly TRBD1 (5 bases). Trimming took off 5 bases at V and 2 bases at J, with 9 bases between the two ends. The V gene's germline CDR1 is SEHNR and CDR2 FQNEAQ (reference sequence). The CDR3 has 13 amino acids. CDR3 DNA: TGTGCCAGCAGCCCGACAGTGAACTATGGCTACACCTTC. Protein sequence: CASSPTVNYGYTF.

In this sample, this clone turned up a few times. The V call is TRBV5-6, the J call TRBJ2-4, with a weak D call TRBD1 (6 bases). V was shortened by 2 bases and J by 5 bases, with 11 bases between the two germline ends. The CDR3 spans 14 residues. Germline V gives CDR1 SGHDT, CDR2 YYEEEE. Here the CDR3 reads CASSFTGTENIQYF. CDR3 nucleotides: TGTGCCAGCAGCTTTACAGGGACCGAAAACATTCAGTACTTC.

V gene TRBV7-9 combines with J gene TRBJ2-3, with TRBD1 matching over 9 bases. The V gene end was trimmed by 4 bases and the J gene end by 2 bases; junction bases not matched to a gene: 4. The CDR3 is made up of 15 amino acids. The germline V gene encodes CDR1 SEHNR and CDR2 FQNEAQ (reference sequence). The CDR3 bases are TGTGCCAGCAGCTCCTACAGGGGGCCCACAGATACGCAGTATTTT. Protein: CASSSYRGPTDTQYF.

The V and J genes are TRBV7-2 and TRBJ2-2; tentative D call: TRBD2 (6 bases). V shed 5 bases and J shed 6 bases, with 16 bases lying between them. The CDR3 length is 15 residues. CDR1 and CDR2 (germline): SGHTA, FQGNSA. The CDR3 region has the DNA TGTGCCAGCAGCATTAGACCGGGGGAGGCCGGGGAGCTGTTTTTT. Its translation: CASSIRPGEAGELFF.

The gene calls are TRBV4-3 and TRBJ1-2; TRBD1 might be the D (5 bases). The CDR3 runs 14 residues. V shed 0 bases and J shed 4 bases, with 9 bases lying between them. From germline, CDR1 is LGHNA and CDR2 YSLEER. CDR3 sequence reads: CASSQDERGYGYTF. CDR3 coding DNA: TGCGCCAGCAGCCAAGATGAAAGGGGCTATGGCTACACCTTC.

The gene calls are TRBV29-1 and TRBJ2-1; D is uncertain. Germline CDR1 is SQVTM and CDR2 is ANQGSEA. The CDR3 runs to 14 residues. Trimming took off 2 bases at V and 6 bases at J, with 14 bases between the two ends. The CDR3 sequence: CSVEIIEASNEQFF. CDR3 DNA: TGCAGCGTTGAAATCATCGAAGCGAGCAATGAGCAGTTCTTC.

This clone came up a few times. The chain carries TRBV14 and TRBJ2-1, with TRBD1 identical over 7 bases. The CDR3 length is 12 residues. Per germline, CDR1 SGHDN and CDR2 FVKESK. J lost 12 bases, V lost 4 bases, and 6 bases had no gene match. DNA for the CDR3: TGTGCCAGCAGCCGGACGACAGGGTTGCAGTTCTTC. This sequence encodes CASSRTTGLQFF.

The J gene is TRBJ2-5, the V gene TRBV4-3; 8 bases align to TRBD1. V dropped 1 base and J dropped 5; count of bases not matched to a gene: 12. The CDR3 is 17 residues long. Germline CDR1 and CDR2: LGHNA and YSLEER. CDR3 sequence (DNA): TGCGCCAGCAGCCAAGGGAATGCGCAGGGGGCCTTGGAGACCCAGTACTTC. Translation: CASSQGNAQGALETQYF.

The chain employs TRBV7-2 and TRBJ2-3; 9 positions match TRBD2. Germline-derived CDR1 and CDR2 are SGHTA and FQGNSA. The CDR3 runs to 15 residues. V lost 3 bases, J lost 4 bases, and 5 bases stayed unmatched. CDR3 DNA sequence: TGTGCCAGCAGCTTCTTAGCGGGGGAATCAGATACGCAGTATTTT. Its protein is CASSFLAGESDTQYF.

V usage is TRBV5-1 and J usage is TRBJ2-3; D remains ambiguous. This CDR3 region has 17 residues. V shed 0 bases and J shed 1 base, with 15 bases lying between them. CDR1 is SGHRS and CDR2 is YFSETQ in the germline V gene. The CDR3 nucleotides are TGCGCCAGCAGCTTGGAGGGTGACTCGATAGGCACAGATACGCAGTATTTT. Translation gives CASSLEGDSIGTDTQYF.

The sample holds one count of this clone. The chain links TRBV7-9 to TRBJ2-7, with D unresolved. The V end lost 3 bases, the J end lost 1 base, and 1 base lay between the germline ends. Germline CDR1 is SEHNR and CDR2 is FQNEAQ (reference sequence). The CDR3 contains 11 residues. The CDR3 DNA is TGTGCCAGCAGCTTTTCCTACGAGCAGTACTTC. It is translated as CASSFSYEQYF.

This clone was seen a single time. The chain couples TRBV27 to TRBJ1-6; 7 bases line up with TRBD1. The CDR3 is made up of 15 amino acids. J gave up 6 bases and V 2 bases, and 4 bases lay outside the gene matches. Germline V gene sequence: CDR1 MNHEY, CDR2 SMNVEV (reference sequence). CDR3 loop: CASSLGGTVNSPLHF. The CDR3 DNA reads TGTGCCAGCAGTTTAGGCGGGACAGTTAATTCACCCCTCCACTTT.

This clone appeared a few times. This sequence joins TRBV18 and TRBJ1-4; 7 nucleotides align to TRBD1. CDR3 length: 13 residues. Germline V gene data show CDR1 as KGHSH and CDR2 as LQKENI. Trimming took 4 bases from V and 8 from J; bases not matched to a gene: 4. This chain's CDR3 is CASSRGDSEKLFF. The CDR3 DNA is TGTGCCAGCTCACGAGGGGACAGCGAAAAACTGTTTTTT.

The chain has TRBV2 and TRBJ1-5; D uncertain. The CDR3 sequence is 13 residues long. Germline V gene lookup returns CDR1 SNHLY and CDR2 FYNNEI. V dropped 7 bases and J dropped 7 bases, with 14 bases sitting between them. The CDR3 nucleotides read TGTGCCAGCAATGGGGAGGACGGCCAGCCCCAGCATTTT. As protein: CASNGEDGQPQHF.

This clone has only a few counts. The CDR3 spells CASSFRRADTQYF. In DNA form, the CDR3 reads TGTGCCAGCAGTTTTCGGCGCGCAGATACGCAGTATTTT. The chain uses TRBV28 and TRBJ2-3, with D unclear. This CDR3 region has 13 residues. Deletions cut 3 bases from V and 4 bases from J, with 8 bases between. Germline V gene data show CDR1 as MDHEN and CDR2 as SYDVKM.

This clone was counted a few times. The V and J genes are TRBV30 and TRBJ2-1; 9 nucleotides match TRBD2. CDR1 GTSNPN and CDR2 SVGIG come from the germline V gene (reference sequence). This CDR3 spans 13 amino acids. Trimming removed 5 bases from V and 8 bases from J; junction bases left unmatched: 7. CDR3 loop: CAWSGLAADEQFF. The CDR3 coding sequence is TGTGCCTGGTCGGGACTAGCCGCCGATGAGCAGTTCTTC. The entire variable domain, with the rest obtained from reference TRBV30 and TRBJ2-1, is as follows: SQTIHQWPATLVQPVGSPLSLECTVEGTSNPNLYWYRQAAGRGLQLLFYSVGIGQISSEVPQNLSASRPQDRQFILSSKKLLLSDSGFYLCAWSGLAADEQFFGPGTRLTVL.